This T cell receptor beta chain was profiled in a study of T cell responses to AZD1222 COVID-19 vaccine. Points from the study as a whole: A reported finding is that nearly half of spike-specific TCRs target unmutated variant regions. Possibly, clonal diversity was underestimated; donors were largely white British and included more females.

TCRdb's table, derived via immunoSEQ multiplex PCR, lists solely in-frame clones and lacks some. The sample contains approximately 120,000 clones, roughly nine tenths of which appear only once. For this clone: What it binds is unknown.

V was clipped by 1 base and J by 4 bases; unmatched bases: 4. Germline CDR1 and CDR2: SGHRS and YFSETQ. The CDR3 covers 15 residues. The clonotype originates from an adult in good health. This specimen consisted of peripheral blood, obtained on day 0 of AZD1222 vaccination. V and J are TRBV5-1 and TRBJ2-7; 11 bases match TRBD1. CDR3 sequence (DNA): TGCGCCAGCAGCTTGAGGACAGGGGGCATTTACGAGCAGTACTTC. This translates into CASSLRTGGIYEQYF.